A selection of T cell receptor beta chains follows, all from one sample in a study of identifying expanded T cells in peripheral blood. The assay was immunoSEQ multiplex PCR, and TCRdb's table has in-frame clones only and misses some. The sample holds 120,000 or so clones; more than 80% are singletons and the top ten take roughly 3.3%. The source material was blood. The receptors were sampled from a person between 18 and 75 years old in good health. CDR3s include the opening cysteine and the closing phenylalanine or tryptophan. A D gene is named only where the DNA matches it firmly. Clone size is stated in some rows and not others, as once, few, many or a class when expanded.

v_gene	d_gene	j_gene	abundance	CDR3nt	CDR3aa
TRBV27	-	TRBJ1-2	-	TGTGCCAGCGGCCGAGGACAGACCTATGGCTACACCTTC	CASGRGQTYGYTF
TRBV2	-	TRBJ1-1	-	TGTGCCAGCAGTGAATACAGATATACGGAAGCTTTCTTT	CASSEYRYTEAFF
TRBV19	-	TRBJ2-5	once	TGTGCCACAACGGGGGGCCCATGGGAGACCCAGTACTTC	CATTGGPWETQYF
TRBV20-1	-	TRBJ1-2	-	TGCAGTGCAGCGGGCTTCTATGGCTACACCTTC	CSAAGFYGYTF
TRBV7-7	-	TRBJ1-1	-	TGTGCCAGCAGCCGGGGGCCGAACACTGAAGCTTTCTTT	CASSRGPNTEAFF
TRBV9	-	TRBJ2-1	few	TGTGCCAGCAACTCCAGGTTCAATGAGCAGTTCTTC	CASNSRFNEQFF
TRBV9	-	TRBJ2-3	-	TGTGCCAGCAGCGTAGCCGGAGGCGCAGATACGCAGTATTTT	CASSVAGGADTQYF
TRBV6-6	-	TRBJ1-3	-	TGTGCCAGCAGCTTCACAGGCCCCTCTGGAAACACCATATATTTT	CASSFTGPSGNTIYF
TRBV7-9	-	TRBJ2-3	-	TGTGCCAGCAGCTTAAGCGGCAGGGTAAGCACAGATACGCAGTATTTT	CASSLSGRVSTDTQYF
TRBV9	-	TRBJ2-2	-	TGTGCCAGCAGCGTAACAATTGGGGAGGGGGCGATTAGCGGGGAGCTGTTTTTT	CASSVTIGEGAISGELFF
TRBV19	TRBD1	TRBJ1-6	-	TGTGCCAGCGGGACACAGGGGCAATCACCCCTCCACTTT	CASGTQGQSPLHF
TRBV5-1	TRBD2	TRBJ2-5	-	TGCGCCAGCAGCCCAGGACTAGCGGGGGGACTCCTCCAAGAGACCCAGTACTTC	CASSPGLAGGLLQETQYF
TRBV7-9	TRBD2	TRBJ2-4	few	TGTGCCAGCAGCTTATGGGAGGGAGTAGCCAAAAACATTCAGTACTTC	CASSLWEGVAKNIQYF
TRBV5-1	-	TRBJ1-2	-	TGCGCCAGCAGCTTGCCTGGGACATCAAGCGATGGCTACACCTTC	CASSLPGTSSDGYTF
TRBV5-1	-	TRBJ1-4	-	TGCGCCAGCAGCTTGGGGGGAGATGAAAAACTGTTTTTT	CASSLGGDEKLFF
TRBV4-3	-	TRBJ1-4	-	TGCGCCAGCAGCCAAGATTATCCAGGGATAACGCTGGGGGTTAGTAATGAAAAACTGTTTTTT	CASSQDYPGITLGVSNEKLFF
TRBV7-2	-	TRBJ1-6	-	TGTGCCAGCCGGATCGACGGAAGCTCCTATAATTCACCCCTCCACTTT	CASRIDGSSYNSPLHF
TRBV30	TRBD1	TRBJ1-5	-	TGTGCCTGGAGTTCCGGGACAGGGTTACGGCAGCCCCAGCATTTT	CAWSSGTGLRQPQHF
TRBV18	TRBD1	TRBJ1-1	-	TGTGCCAGCTCAACTAGGACAGGGAATAAGGACACTGAAGCTTTCTTT	CASSTRTGNKDTEAFF
TRBV11-3	-	TRBJ1-2	once	TGTGCCAGCAGCTTTCAGTTGGGTGGCTACACCTTC	CASSFQLGGYTF
TRBV7-2	-	TRBJ1-3	few	TGTGCCAGCAGCTTAATTTCCCGAGGCGGCACCATATATTTT	CASSLISRGGTIYF
TRBV6-6	-	TRBJ1-3	-	TGTGCCACTCTAAGGGATTACTCTGGAAACACCATATATTTT	CATLRDYSGNTIYF
TRBV7-9	-	TRBJ1-2	-	TGTGCCAGCAGCTTAGTGGGGCCGAGGGATGGCTACACCTTC	CASSLVGPRDGYTF
TRBV27	-	TRBJ1-2	once	TGTGCCAGCATGAAGGCGGGCGTACAGGGAACTAACTATGGCTACACCTTC	CASMKAGVQGTNYGYTF
TRBV30	TRBD1	TRBJ1-5	-	TGTGCCTGGACTCAGGGGGCCGGCAATCAGCCCCAGCATTTT	CAWTQGAGNQPQHF
TRBV4-3	-	TRBJ1-4	-	TGCGCCAGCAGCCATCGGGCGACACGAGTTAATGAAAAACTGTTTTTT	CASSHRATRVNEKLFF
TRBV14	-	TRBJ2-7	-	TGTGCCAGCAGCCAAGATTTCGGGCTTGGCGAGCAGTACTTC	CASSQDFGLGEQYF
TRBV27	TRBD1	TRBJ1-5	few	TGTGCCAGCAGTACTACTGGACAGGGGAATCAGCCCCAGCATTTT	CASSTTGQGNQPQHF
TRBV5-1	-	TRBJ2-5	-	TGCGCCAGCAGCTTGGATGCGACTAGTGAAGAGACCCAGTACTTC	CASSLDATSEETQYF
TRBV2	TRBD1	TRBJ1-2	-	TGTGCCAGCAAGGCCGACAGGGGGCACTTAGTCTATGGCTACACCTTC	CASKADRGHLVYGYTF
TRBV4-3	TRBD1	TRBJ2-2	once	TGCGCCAGCAGCCAAGAGTACAGGGGGTTAGGGGAGCTGTTTTTT	CASSQEYRGLGELFF
TRBV5-4	-	TRBJ1-1	once	TGTGCCAGCAGCTTACCCCCTTATCTCACTGAAGCTTTCTTT	CASSLPPYLTEAFF
TRBV27	TRBD1	TRBJ1-4	-	TGTGCCAGCAGGGGTTCCTGGACAGGAGGGGAAAAACTGTTTTTT	CASRGSWTGGEKLFF
TRBV6-6	-	TRBJ2-2	-	TGTGCCAGCAGCTCAGGGATTGGCAGAGAGCTGTTTTTT	CASSSGIGRELFF
TRBV11-2	TRBD1	TRBJ2-7	-	TGTGCCAGCAGCGACGGACAGGGGAGCTCCTACGAGCAGTACTTC	CASSDGQGSSYEQYF
TRBV2	-	TRBJ2-2	-	TGTGCCAGAGCGGGCCTGGGGAACACCGGGGAGCTGTTTTTT	CARAGLGNTGELFF
TRBV7-3	TRBD1	TRBJ1-3	-	TGTGCCAGCAGCCCCGGACAGGGGATCTCTGGAAACACCATATATTTT	CASSPGQGISGNTIYF
TRBV7-9	-	TRBJ2-5	-	TGTGCCAGCAGCTTATTAGGACAAGAGACCCAGTACTTC	CASSLLGQETQYF
TRBV9	-	TRBJ2-3	-	TGTGCCAGCAGCGTAGGGCACTCTGGGAGCACAGATACGCAGTATTTT	CASSVGHSGSTDTQYF
TRBV30	TRBD2	TRBJ2-7	-	TGTGCCTGGAAGGGAGGGGAGAAATACGAGCAGTACTTC	CAWKGGEKYEQYF
TRBV7-6	-	TRBJ2-3	-	TGTGCCAGCAGCCAGACAGATACGCAGTATTTT	CASSQTDTQYF
TRBV7-2	-	TRBJ1-6	-	TGTGCCAGCAGCTTATGGATGGGCTTTGGTAATTCACCCCTCCACTTT	CASSLWMGFGNSPLHF
TRBV19	TRBD1	TRBJ1-2	once	TGTGCCAGTAGGGGACAGGGACCCTATGGCTACACCTTC	CASRGQGPYGYTF
TRBV6-6	-	TRBJ2-1	-	TGTGCCAGCAGTGTAACAGGCAATGAGCAGTTCTTC	CASSVTGNEQFF
TRBV10-3	TRBD1	TRBJ1-1	-	TGTGCCATCAGTGAGTCCCAGGGACAGGTGAACACTGAAGCTTTCTTT	CAISESQGQVNTEAFF
TRBV19	-	TRBJ2-5	-	TGTGCCAGTAGTATAGGGACAACGATTGAGACCCAGTACTTC	CASSIGTTIETQYF
TRBV6-6	-	TRBJ2-5	once	TGTGCCAGCAACCCCAGGTCGCAACTTCAAGAGACCCAGTACTTC	CASNPRSQLQETQYF
TRBV28	-	TRBJ1-4	once	TGTGCCAGCAGTTTGGTTTTTTTGGCAAATGAAAAACTGTTTTTT	CASSLVFLANEKLFF
TRBV6-6	TRBD1	TRBJ1-6	-	TGTGCCAGCAGTTCCGGCGGGACAGCCTATAATTCACCCCTCCACTTT	CASSSGGTAYNSPLHF
TRBV2	TRBD1	TRBJ1-5	once	TGTGCCAGCAGACCAGGACAGGTTAATCAGCCCCAGCATTTT	CASRPGQVNQPQHF
TRBV13	-	TRBJ1-1	-	TGTGCCAGCAGCTTATACGGATTGTTTGGTAGGAGGAACACTGAAGCTTTCTTT	CASSLYGLFGRRNTEAFF
TRBV9	TRBD1	TRBJ1-2	once	TGTGCCAGCAGCGGACGGACAGGAAACTATGGCTACACCTTC	CASSGRTGNYGYTF
TRBV4-3	TRBD2	TRBJ2-2	-	TGCGCCAGCAGCCAAGATCCGGGGTGGAATAGCGGGGACACCGGGGAGCTGTTTTTT	CASSQDPGWNSGDTGELFF
TRBV6-5	-	TRBJ1-3	few	TGTGCCAGCCAGCCGGACATTGGAAACACCATATATTTT	CASQPDIGNTIYF
TRBV5-1	-	TRBJ2-2	-	TGCGCCAGCAGCCAACGTGCCGAACACACCGGGGAGCTGTTTTTT	CASSQRAEHTGELFF